This T cell receptor (beta chain) was identified during a study of blood T cell repertoires in COVID-19. Between the trimmed V and J ends, which lost 3 bases and 1 base, there was a span of 6 bases. Germline values: CDR1 SGDLS, CDR2 YYNGEE. CDR3 length: 13 amino acids. The assay was immunoSEQ multiplex PCR, and TCRdb's table has in-frame clones only and misses some. This sample yields approximately 260,000 clones, of which about 87% are seen a single time; roughly 3.9% belongs to the top ten. V is TRBV9 and J is TRBJ2-3, with D possibly matching TRBD2 (5 bases). This clonotype originated in a woman aged 40 to 49 with acute or convalescent COVID-19. The specimen was peripheral blood. The CDR3 here is CASSDGGTDTQYF. CDR3 bases: TGTGCCAGCAGCGACGGGGGCACAGATACGCAGTATTTT.